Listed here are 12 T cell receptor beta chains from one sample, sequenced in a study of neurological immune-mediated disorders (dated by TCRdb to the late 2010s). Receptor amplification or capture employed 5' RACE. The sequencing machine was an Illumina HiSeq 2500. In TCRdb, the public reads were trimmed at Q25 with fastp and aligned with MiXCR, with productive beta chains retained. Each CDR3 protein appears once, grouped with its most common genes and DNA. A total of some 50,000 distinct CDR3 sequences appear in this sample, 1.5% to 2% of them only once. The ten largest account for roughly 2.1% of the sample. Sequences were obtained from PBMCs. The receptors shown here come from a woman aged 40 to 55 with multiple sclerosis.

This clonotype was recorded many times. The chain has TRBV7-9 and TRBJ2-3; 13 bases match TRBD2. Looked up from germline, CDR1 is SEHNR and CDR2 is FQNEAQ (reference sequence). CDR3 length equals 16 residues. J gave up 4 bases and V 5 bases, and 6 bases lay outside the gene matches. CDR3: CASSPPGLAGPDTQYF. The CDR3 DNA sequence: TGTGCCAGCAGCCCTCCGGGACTAGCGGGGCCAGATACGCAGTATTTT. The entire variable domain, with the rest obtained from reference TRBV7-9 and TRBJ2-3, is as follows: DTGVSQNPRHKITKRGQNVTFRCDPISEHNRLYWYRQTLGQGPEFLTYFQNEAQLEKSRLLSDRFSAERPKGSFSTLEIQRTEQGDSAMYLCASSPPGLAGPDTQYFGPGTRLTVL.

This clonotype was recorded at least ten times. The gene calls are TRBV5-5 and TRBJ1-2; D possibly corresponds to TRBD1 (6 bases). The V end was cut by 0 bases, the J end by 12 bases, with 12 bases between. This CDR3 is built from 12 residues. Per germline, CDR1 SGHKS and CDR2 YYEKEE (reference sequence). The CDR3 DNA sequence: TGTGCCAGCAGCTTGGGACAGGTCGGGGACACCTTC. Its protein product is CASSLGQVGDTF.

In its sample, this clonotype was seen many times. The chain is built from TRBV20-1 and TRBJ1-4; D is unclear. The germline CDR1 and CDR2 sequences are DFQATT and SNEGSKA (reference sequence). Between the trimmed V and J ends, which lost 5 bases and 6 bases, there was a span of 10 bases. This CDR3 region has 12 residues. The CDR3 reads CSARRTDEKLFF. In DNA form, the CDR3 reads TGCAGTGCTCGTCGGACCGATGAAAAACTGTTTTTT.

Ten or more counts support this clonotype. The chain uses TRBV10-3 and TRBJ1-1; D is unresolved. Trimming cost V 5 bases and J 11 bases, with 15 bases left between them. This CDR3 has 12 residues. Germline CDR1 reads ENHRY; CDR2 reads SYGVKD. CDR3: CAISPDPYVAFF. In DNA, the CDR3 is TGTGCCATCAGTCCCGACCCCTACGTCGCTTTCTTT.

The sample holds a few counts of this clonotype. CDR3 nucleotide sequence: TGTGCCAGCAGCGTAGGTGGGGCCAACGTCCTGACTTTC. Its translation: CASSVGGANVLTF. This rearrangement joins TRBV25-1 to TRBJ2-6; unclear D gene. The CDR3 covers 13 residues. Germline values: CDR1 MGHDK, CDR2 SYGVNS. The V end was cut by 6 bases, the J end by 3 bases, with 6 bases between.

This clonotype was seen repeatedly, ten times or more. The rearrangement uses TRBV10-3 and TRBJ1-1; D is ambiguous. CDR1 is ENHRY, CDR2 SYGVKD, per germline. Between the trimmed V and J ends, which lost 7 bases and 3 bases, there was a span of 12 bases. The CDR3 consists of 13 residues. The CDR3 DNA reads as TGTGCCATCAATAAGGGTATGGACACTGAAGCTTTCTTT. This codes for CAINKGMDTEAFF.

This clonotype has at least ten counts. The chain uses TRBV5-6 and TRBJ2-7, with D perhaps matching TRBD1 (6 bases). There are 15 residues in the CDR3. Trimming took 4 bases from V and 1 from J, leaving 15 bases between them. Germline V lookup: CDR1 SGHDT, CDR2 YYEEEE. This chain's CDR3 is CASSLIGDISYEQYF. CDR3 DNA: TGTGCCAGCAGCCTCATCGGGGACATATCCTACGAGCAGTACTTC.

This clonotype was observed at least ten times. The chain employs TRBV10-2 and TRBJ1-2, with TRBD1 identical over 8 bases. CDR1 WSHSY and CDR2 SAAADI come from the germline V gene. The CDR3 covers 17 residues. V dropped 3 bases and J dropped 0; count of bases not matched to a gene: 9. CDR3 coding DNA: TGCGCCAGCAGTGATGGACAGGGTAGTCGTTCTAACTATGGCTACACCTTC. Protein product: CASSDGQGSRSNYGYTF.

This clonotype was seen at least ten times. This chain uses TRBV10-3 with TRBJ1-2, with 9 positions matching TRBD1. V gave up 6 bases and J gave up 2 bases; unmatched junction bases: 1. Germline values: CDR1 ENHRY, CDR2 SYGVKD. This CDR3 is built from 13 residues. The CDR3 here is CAIRQGANYGYTF. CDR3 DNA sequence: TGTGCCATCAGACAGGGGGCCAACTATGGCTACACCTTC.

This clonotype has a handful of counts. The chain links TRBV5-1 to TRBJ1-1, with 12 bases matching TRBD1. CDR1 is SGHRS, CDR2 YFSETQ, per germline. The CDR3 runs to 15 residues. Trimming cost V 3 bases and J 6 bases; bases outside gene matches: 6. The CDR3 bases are TGCGCCAGCAGCTGGGGACAGGGGGCATTTGCTGAAGCTTTCTTT. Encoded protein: CASSWGQGAFAEAFF.

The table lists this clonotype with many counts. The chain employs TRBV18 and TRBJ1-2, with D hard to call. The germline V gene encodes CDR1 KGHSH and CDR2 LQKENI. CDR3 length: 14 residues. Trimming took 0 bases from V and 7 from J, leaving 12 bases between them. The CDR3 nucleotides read TGTGCCAGCTCACCACCACGTCGATTAGGTGGCTACACCTTC. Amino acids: CASSPPRRLGGYTF.

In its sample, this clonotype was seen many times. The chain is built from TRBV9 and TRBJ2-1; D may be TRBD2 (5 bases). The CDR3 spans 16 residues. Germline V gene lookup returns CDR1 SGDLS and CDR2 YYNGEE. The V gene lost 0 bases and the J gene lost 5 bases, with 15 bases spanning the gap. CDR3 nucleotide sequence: TGTGCCAGCAGCGTAGCCCCAGGCGCGGAGGACAATGAGCAGTTCTTC. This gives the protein CASSVAPGAEDNEQFF.